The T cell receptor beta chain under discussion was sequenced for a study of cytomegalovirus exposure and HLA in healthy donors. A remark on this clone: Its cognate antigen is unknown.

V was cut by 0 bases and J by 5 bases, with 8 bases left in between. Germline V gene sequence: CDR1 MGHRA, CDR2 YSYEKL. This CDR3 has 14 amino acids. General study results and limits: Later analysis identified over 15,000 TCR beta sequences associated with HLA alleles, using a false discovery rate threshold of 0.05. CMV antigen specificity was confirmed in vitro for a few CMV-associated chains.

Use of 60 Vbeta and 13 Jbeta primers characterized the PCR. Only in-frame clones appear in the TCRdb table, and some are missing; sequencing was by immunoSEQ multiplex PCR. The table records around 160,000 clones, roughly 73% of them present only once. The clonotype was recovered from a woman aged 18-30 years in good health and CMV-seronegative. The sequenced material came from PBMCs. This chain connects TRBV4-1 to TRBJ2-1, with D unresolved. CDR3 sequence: CASSQETVDNEQFF. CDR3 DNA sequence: TGCGCCAGCAGCCAAGAAACGGTGGACAATGAGCAGTTCTTC.